This T cell receptor beta chain originates from a study of T cell changes during pregnancy in multiple sclerosis. TCRdb's copy holds only in-frame clones and misses some; the assay was immunoSEQ multiplex PCR. The profile shows about 54,000 clones, around 92% of them singletons. The CDR3 sequence is 15 residues long. Trimming at V came to 5 bases and at J to 6 bases, leaving 11 bases not matched to a gene. Looked up from germline, CDR1 is SGHTA and CDR2 is FQGNSA. The sample consisted of peripheral blood, taken after pregnancy. This receptor was identified in a female donor in good health, enrolled as a control in a pregnancy study. This chain joins TRBV7-2 and TRBJ1-2, with TRBD1 matching 8 bases. Written as DNA, the CDR3 is TGTGCCAGCAGCCCGTCGGACAGGGTCAGACATGGCTACACCTTC. It translates to CASSPSDRVRHGYTF.